Described below is a single T cell receptor (beta chain) sequence and its context. The primer mix had 60 Vbeta and 13 Jbeta primers. Libraries were prepared by immunoSEQ multiplex PCR; TCRdb keeps only in-frame clonotypes and omits some of them. The repertoire holds under 200,000 clones, with roughly 74% as singletons. The data were taken from a study of cytomegalovirus exposure and HLA in healthy donors. Germline V gene lookup returns CDR1 SGHNT and CDR2 YYREEE (reference sequence). V lost 4 bases and J lost 2, with 15 bases in between. The CDR3 is 15 residues long. The chain couples TRBV5-4 to TRBJ2-5; D might be TRBD2 (6 bases). This clonotype was obtained from a male donor in good health and CMV-seronegative. The sequenced sample consisted of PBMCs. The CDR3 loop reads CASSRARREQETQYF. The CDR3 nucleotides read TGTGCCAGCAGCCGGGCCCGGCGGGAACAAGAGACCCAGTACTTC.